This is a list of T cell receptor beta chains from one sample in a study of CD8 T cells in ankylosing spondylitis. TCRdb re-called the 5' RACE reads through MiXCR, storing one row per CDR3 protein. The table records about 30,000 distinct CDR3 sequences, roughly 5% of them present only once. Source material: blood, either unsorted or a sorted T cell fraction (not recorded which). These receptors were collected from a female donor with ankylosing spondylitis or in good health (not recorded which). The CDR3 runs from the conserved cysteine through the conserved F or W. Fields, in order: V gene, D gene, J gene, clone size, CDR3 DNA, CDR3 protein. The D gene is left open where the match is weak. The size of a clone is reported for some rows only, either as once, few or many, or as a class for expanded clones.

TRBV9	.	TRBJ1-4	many	TGTGCCAGCAGCGTAGCAGGGAATGAAAAACTGTTTTTT	CASSVAGNEKLFF
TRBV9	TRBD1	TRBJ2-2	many	TGTGCCAGCAGCGCGGGGACAGGGAAGTACACCGGGGAGCTGTTTTTT	CASSAGTGKYTGELFF
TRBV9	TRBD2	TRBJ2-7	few	TGTGCCAGCAGCACACTAGCGGGGGGCTTCGGCGAGCAGTACTTC	CASSTLAGGFGEQYF
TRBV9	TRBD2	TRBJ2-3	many	TGTGCCAGCAGCATCGGACTAGTCCCCAGCACAGATACGCAGTATTTT	CASSIGLVPSTDTQYF
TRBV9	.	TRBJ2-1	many	TGTGCCAGCAGCGCGGCGGGGTTAACCTACAATGAGCAGTTCTTC	CASSAAGLTYNEQFF
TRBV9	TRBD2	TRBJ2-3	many	TGTGCCAGCACCAGATCCAGCGGGGCAAACACAGATACGCAGTATTTT	CASTRSSGANTDTQYF
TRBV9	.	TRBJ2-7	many	TGTGCCAGCAGCGTAGGCGGCGTGGGGAACGAGCAGTACTTC	CASSVGGVGNEQYF
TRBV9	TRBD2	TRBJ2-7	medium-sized	TGTGCCAGCAGCCCGGGACTAGCGGGACTGCACTTC	CASSPGLAGLHF
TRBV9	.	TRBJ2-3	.	TGTGCCAGCAGCGTAGCGGGGGGCCAAAGGGATACGCAGTATTTT	CASSVAGGQRDTQYF
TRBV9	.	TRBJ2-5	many	TGTGCCAGCAGCGTAGCTCGGAGGGGCCAAGAGACCCAGTACTTC	CASSVARRGQETQYF
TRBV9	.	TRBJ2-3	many	TGTGCCAGCAGCGTAGGTAGGGGGGGCACAGATACGCAGTATTTT	CASSVGRGGTDTQYF
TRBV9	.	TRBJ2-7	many	TGTGCCAGCAGCGAGTCGGTCACAGATGGATACGAGCAGTACTTC	CASSESVTDGYEQYF
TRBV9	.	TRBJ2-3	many	TGTGCCAGCAGCGTAGCGGGATTCGGCACAGATACGCAGTATTTT	CASSVAGFGTDTQYF
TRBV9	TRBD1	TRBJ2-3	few	TGTGCCAGCAGCGTACGTGGCAGGGGGACAGATACGCAGTATTTT	CASSVRGRGTDTQYF
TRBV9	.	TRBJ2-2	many	TGTGCCAGCACCCCAAGGGGTAGGGGGGAGCTGTTTTTT	CASTPRGRGELFF
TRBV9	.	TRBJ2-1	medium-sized	TGTGCCAGCAGCGCCGCAGGCGGCTCCTACAATGAGCAGTTCTTC	CASSAAGGSYNEQFF
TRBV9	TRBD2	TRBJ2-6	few	TGTGCCAGCAGCGCCCGTACTATAGCGGGGGGGAGCTCTGGGGCCAACGTCCTGACTTTC	CASSARTIAGGSSGANVLTF
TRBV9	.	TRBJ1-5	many	TGTGCCAGCAGCGGAGACAGTGGCAATCAGCCCCAGCATTTT	CASSGDSGNQPQHF
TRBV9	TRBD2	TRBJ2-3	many	TGTGCCAGCAGCCTAGACAGCGGGGGGGCCGCGGATACGCAGTATTTT	CASSLDSGGAADTQYF
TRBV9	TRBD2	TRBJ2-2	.	TGTGCCAGCATGGCTAGCGGCAACACCGGGGAGCTGTTTTTT	CASMASGNTGELFF
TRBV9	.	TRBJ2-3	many	TGTGCCAGCAGCGTAGGTAATAGCGGCTACACAGATACGCAGTATTTT	CASSVGNSGYTDTQYF
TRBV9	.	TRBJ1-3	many	TGTGCCAGCAGCGTAAGTTCGGAAATGGGAAACACCATATATTTT	CASSVSSEMGNTIYF
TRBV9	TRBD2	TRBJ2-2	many	TGTGCCAGCAGCGCGACTAGCGGGTCATGGGAGCTGTTTTTT	CASSATSGSWELFF
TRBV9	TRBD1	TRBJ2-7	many	TGTGCCAGCAGCGTAGCGGGGACAGCCACCTACGAGCAGTACTTC	CASSVAGTATYEQYF
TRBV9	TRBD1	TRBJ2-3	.	TGTGCCAGCAGCCCGCGTAGTAGGGGAAGTGAGGGACAGGCAGATACGCAGTATTTT	CASSPRSRGSEGQADTQYF
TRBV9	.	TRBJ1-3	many	TGTGCCAGCAGCGTAGCTCACTCTGGAAACACCATATATTTT	CASSVAHSGNTIYF
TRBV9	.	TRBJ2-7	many	TGTGCCAGCAGTGCTCGGACGGACTCCTACGAGCAGTACTTC	CASSARTDSYEQYF
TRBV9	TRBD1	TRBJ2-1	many	TGTGCCAGCAGCGCCGGGACAGTAGCCTACAATGAGCAGTTCTTC	CASSAGTVAYNEQFF
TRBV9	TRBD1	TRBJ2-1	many	TGTGCCAGCAGCGCCGACAGGGGTGGTGAGCAGTTCTTC	CASSADRGGEQFF
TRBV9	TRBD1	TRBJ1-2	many	TGTGCCAGCAGCGTAGACCCAGGGGGCTGGGGCTACACCTTC	CASSVDPGGWGYTF
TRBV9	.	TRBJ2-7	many	TGTGCCAGCAGCTCAACGCCATCCTACGAGCAGTACTTC	CASSSTPSYEQYF
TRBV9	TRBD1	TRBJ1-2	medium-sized	TGTGCCAGCAGCCCATTACAGGGGGAATGGGGTGGCTACACCTTC	CASSPLQGEWGGYTF
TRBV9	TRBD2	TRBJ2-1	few	TGTGCCAGCAGCGGGGGGACTAGCGGGACTGGAAATGAGCAGTTCTTC	CASSGGTSGTGNEQFF
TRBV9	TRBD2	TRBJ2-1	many	TGTGCCAGCAACCCTAGCGGGGGGACTTACAATGAGCAGTTCTTC	CASNPSGGTYNEQFF
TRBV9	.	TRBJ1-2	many	TGTGCCAGCAGCGTAGGCGGCAGCTCTAACTATGGCTACACCTTC	CASSVGGSSNYGYTF
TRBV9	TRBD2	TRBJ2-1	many	TGTGCCAGCAGCGGGACTAGCATTGCCTACAATGAGCAGTTCTTC	CASSGTSIAYNEQFF
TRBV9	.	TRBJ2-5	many	TGTGCCAGCAGCGTAGCATCCCTGAATGCGGTAGGGACCCAGTACTTC	CASSVASLNAVGTQYF
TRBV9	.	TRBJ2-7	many	TGTGCCAGCAGTTTGGACAGCCAGTACGAGCAGTACTTC	CASSLDSQYEQYF
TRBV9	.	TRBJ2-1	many	TGTGCCAGCAGCGTAGGGGGTCGGAACCGTTACAATGAGCAGTTCTTC	CASSVGGRNRYNEQFF
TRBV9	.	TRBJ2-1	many	TGTGCCAGCAGCGTAGAAGGGATCCCCTACAATGAGCAGTTCTTC	CASSVEGIPYNEQFF
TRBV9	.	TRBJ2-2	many	TGTGCCAGCAGCGCCTTGGGAGCGAACACCGGGGAGCTGTTTTTT	CASSALGANTGELFF
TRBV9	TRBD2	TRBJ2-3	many	TGTGCCAGCAGCCCTAGCCCCATCGGGAGGTCGGATACGCAGTATTTT	CASSPSPIGRSDTQYF
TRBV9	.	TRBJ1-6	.	TGTGCCAGCGCTCGTGACGGGCCAACGGGGAATTCACCCCTCCACTTT	CASARDGPTGNSPLHF
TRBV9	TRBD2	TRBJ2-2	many	TGTGCCAGCAGTGGACTAGCGGGGGGAACGAACACCGGGGAGCTGTTTTTT	CASSGLAGGTNTGELFF